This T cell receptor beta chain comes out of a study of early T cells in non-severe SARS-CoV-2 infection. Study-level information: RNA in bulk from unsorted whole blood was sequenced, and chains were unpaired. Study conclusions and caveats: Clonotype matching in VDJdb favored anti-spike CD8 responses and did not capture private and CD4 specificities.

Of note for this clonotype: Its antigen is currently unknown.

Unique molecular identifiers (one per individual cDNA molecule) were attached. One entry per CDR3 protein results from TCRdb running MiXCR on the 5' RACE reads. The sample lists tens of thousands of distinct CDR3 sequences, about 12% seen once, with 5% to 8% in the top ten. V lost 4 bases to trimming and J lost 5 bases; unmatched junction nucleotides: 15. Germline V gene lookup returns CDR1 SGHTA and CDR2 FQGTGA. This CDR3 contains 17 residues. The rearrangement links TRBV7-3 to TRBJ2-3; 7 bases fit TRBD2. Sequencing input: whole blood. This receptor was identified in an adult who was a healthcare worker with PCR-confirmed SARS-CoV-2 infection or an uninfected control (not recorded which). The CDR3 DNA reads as TGTGCCAGCAGCTACAAGGGACGCGGGAGAGGAGGAGATACGCAGTATTTT. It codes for CASSYKGRGRGGDTQYF.